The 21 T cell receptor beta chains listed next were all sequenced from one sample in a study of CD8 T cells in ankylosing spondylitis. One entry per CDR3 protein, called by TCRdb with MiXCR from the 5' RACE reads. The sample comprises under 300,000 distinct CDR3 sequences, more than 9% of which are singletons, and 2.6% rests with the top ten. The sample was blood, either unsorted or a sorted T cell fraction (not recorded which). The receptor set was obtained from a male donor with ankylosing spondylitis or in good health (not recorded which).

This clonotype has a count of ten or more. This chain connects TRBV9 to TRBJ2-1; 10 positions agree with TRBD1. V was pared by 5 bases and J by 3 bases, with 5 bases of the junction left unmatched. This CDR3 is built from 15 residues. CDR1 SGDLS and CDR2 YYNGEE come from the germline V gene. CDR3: CASSVRDRGYNEQFF. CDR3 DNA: TGTGCCAGCAGTGTCCGGGACAGGGGCTACAATGAGCAGTTCTTC.

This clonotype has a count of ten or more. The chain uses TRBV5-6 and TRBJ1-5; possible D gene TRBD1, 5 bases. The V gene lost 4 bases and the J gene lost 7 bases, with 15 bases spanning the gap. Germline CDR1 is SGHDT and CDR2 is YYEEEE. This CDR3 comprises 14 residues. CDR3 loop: CASSLGQSGQPQHF. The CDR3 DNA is TGTGCCAGCAGCCTGGGGCAATCGGGGCAGCCCCAGCATTTT.

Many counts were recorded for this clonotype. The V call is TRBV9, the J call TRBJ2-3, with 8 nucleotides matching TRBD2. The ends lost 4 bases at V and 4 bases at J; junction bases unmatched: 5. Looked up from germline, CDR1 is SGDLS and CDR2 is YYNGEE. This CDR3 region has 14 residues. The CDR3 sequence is CASSSAGAADTQYF. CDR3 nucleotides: TGTGCCAGCAGCTCAGCGGGAGCCGCAGATACGCAGTATTTT. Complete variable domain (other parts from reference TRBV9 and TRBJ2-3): DSGVTQTPKHLITATGQRVTLRCSPRSGDLSVYWYQQSLDQGLQFLIQYYNGEERAKGNILERFSAQQFPDLHSELNLSSLELGDSALYFCASSSAGAADTQYFGPGTRLTVL.

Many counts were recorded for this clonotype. The CDR3 region is CSAKTGEREQYF. The CDR3 DNA is TGCAGTGCTAAGACTGGGGAAAGAGAGCAGTACTTC. The chain uses TRBV20-1 and TRBJ2-7; no clear D gene. In germline, CDR1 is DFQATT, CDR2 SNEGSKA (reference sequence). The CDR3 is 12 residues long. Trimming took off 4 bases at V and 7 bases at J, with 14 bases between the two ends.

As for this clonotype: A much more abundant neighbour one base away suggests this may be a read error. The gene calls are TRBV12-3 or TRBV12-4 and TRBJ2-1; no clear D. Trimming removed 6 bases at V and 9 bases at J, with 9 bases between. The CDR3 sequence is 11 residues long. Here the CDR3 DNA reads TGTGCCAGCAGCTCGCCGGGTGAGCAGTTCTTC. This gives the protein CASSSPGEQFF.

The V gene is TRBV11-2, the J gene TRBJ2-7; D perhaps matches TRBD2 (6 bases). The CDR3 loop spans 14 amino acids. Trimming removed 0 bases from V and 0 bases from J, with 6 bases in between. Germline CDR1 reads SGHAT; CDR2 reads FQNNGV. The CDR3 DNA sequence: TGTGCCAGCAGCTTAGAGCGGGGCTCCTACGAGCAGTACTTC. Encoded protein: CASSLERGSYEQYF.

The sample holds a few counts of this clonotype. CDR3 in DNA: TGTGCCTGGAGTGTATCGAGAGGAGAGGGTGGCTACACCTTC. Translation gives CAWSVSRGEGGYTF. The V and J genes are TRBV30 and TRBJ1-2; D remains unclear. V was pared by 0 bases and J by 7 bases, with 15 bases between. The germline CDR1 and CDR2 sequences are GTSNPN and SVGIG (reference sequence). The CDR3 has 14 amino acids. Full variable domain (rest looked up from reference TRBV30 and TRBJ1-2): SQTIHQWPATLVQPVGSPLSLECTVEGTSNPNLYWYRQAAGRGLQLLFYSVGIGQISSEVPQNLSASRPQDRQFILSSKKLLLSDSGFYLCAWSVSRGEGGYTFGSGTRLTVV.

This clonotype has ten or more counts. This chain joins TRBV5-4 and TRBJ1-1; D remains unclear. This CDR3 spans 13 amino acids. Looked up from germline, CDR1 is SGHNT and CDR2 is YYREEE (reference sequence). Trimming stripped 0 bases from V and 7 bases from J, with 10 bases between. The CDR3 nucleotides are TGTGCCAGCAGCTTGGATAGGGAAAGTGAAGCTTTCTTT. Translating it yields CASSLDRESEAFF.

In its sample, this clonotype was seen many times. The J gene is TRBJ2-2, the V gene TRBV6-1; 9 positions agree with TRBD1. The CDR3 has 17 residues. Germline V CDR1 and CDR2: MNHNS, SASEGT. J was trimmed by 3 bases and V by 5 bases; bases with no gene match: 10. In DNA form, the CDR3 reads TGTGCCAGCAGTAGCGACCCGGGACAGGGACACACCGGGGAGCTGTTTTTT. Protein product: CASSSDPGQGHTGELFF.

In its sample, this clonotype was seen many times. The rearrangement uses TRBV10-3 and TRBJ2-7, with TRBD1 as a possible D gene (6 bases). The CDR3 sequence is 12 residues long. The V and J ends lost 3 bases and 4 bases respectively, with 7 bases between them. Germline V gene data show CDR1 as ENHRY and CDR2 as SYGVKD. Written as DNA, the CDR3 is TGTGCCATCAGTGACAGGGGATACGAGCAGTACTTC. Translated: CAISDRGYEQYF.

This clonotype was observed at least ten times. The CDR3 region is CASSRGERVLNEQFF. CDR3 DNA sequence: TGTGCCAGCAGCCGGGGGGAGCGGGTTCTCAATGAGCAGTTCTTC. The chain recombines TRBV9 with TRBJ2-1, with 7 positions matching TRBD2. The J segment lost 6 bases and the V segment lost 4 bases, leaving 10 bases of the junction unmatched. Germline values: CDR1 SGDLS, CDR2 YYNGEE. This CDR3 has 15 residues.

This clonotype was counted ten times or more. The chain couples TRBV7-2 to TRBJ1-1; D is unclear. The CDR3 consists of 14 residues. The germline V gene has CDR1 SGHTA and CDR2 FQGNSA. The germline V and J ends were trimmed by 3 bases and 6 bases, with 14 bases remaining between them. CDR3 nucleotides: TGTGCCAGCAGCTTCCCCATGGGGAGCGCTGAAGCTTTCTTT. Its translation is CASSFPMGSAEAFF.

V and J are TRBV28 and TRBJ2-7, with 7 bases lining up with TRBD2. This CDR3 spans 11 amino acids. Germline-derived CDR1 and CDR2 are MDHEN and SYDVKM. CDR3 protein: CSSGAAYEQYF. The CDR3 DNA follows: TGTTCGAGCGGGGCAGCCTACGAGCAGTACTTC.

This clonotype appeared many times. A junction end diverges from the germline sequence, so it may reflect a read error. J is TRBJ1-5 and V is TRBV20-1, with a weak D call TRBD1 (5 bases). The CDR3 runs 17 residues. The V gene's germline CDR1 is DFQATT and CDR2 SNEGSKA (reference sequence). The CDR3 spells CCARDREQAYSNQPQHF. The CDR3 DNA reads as TGCTGTGCTAGAGATCGTGAACAGGCCTATAGCAATCAGCCCCAGCATTTT.

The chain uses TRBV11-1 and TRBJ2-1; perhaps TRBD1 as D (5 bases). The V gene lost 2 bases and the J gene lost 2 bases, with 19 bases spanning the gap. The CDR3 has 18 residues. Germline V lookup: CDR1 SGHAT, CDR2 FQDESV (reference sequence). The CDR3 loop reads CASSLSVGHLSAYNEQFF. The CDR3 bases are TGTGCCAGCAGCTTATCTGTAGGACACCTCTCGGCCTACAATGAGCAGTTCTTC.

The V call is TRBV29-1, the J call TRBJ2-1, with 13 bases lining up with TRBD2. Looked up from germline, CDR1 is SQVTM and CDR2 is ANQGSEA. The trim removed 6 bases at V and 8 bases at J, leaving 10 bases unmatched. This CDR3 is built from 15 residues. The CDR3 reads CSVDEVLAGGDEQFF. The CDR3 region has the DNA TGCAGCGTCGACGAAGTACTAGCGGGAGGGGATGAGCAGTTCTTC.

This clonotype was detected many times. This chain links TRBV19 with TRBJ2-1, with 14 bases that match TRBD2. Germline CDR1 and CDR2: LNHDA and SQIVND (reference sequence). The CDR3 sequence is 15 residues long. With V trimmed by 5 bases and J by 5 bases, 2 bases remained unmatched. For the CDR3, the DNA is TGTGCCAGTAGTGTGGGACTAGCGGGAGACAATGAGCAGTTCTTC. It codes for CASSVGLAGDNEQFF.

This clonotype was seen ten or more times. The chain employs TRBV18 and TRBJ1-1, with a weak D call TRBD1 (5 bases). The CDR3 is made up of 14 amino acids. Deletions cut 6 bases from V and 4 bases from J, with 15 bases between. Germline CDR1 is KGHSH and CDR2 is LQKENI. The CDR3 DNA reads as TGTGCCAGCTCGCCTGGGGTAGGGGTCACTGAAGCTTTCTTT. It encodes CASSPGVGVTEAFF.

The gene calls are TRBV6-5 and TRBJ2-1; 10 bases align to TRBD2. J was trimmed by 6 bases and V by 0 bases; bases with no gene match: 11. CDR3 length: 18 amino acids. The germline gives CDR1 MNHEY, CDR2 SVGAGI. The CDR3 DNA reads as TGTGCCAGCAGTTACTCGTCCAGGGAAGCGGGAGGGTCCAATGAGCAGTTCTTC. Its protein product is CASSYSSREAGGSNEQFF.

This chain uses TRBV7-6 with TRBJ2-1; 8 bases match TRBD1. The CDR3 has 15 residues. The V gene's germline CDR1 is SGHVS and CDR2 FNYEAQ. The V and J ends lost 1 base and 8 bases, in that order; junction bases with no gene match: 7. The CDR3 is CASSLGQGPGDEQFF. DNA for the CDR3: TGTGCCAGCAGCTTAGGACAGGGGCCTGGGGATGAGCAGTTCTTC.

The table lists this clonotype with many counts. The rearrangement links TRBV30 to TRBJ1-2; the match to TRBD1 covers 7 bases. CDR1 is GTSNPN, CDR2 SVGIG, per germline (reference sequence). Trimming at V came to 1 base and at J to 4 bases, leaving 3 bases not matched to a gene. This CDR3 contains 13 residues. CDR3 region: CAWSGQGVYGYTF. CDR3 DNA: TGTGCCTGGAGTGGACAGGGCGTCTATGGCTACACCTTC.